A selection of T cell receptor beta chains follows, all from one sample in a study of identical twins. TCRdb re-analysed the 5' RACE reads in MiXCR, keeping a single row per CDR3 protein. The sample carries 200,000 to 250,000 distinct CDR3 sequences, about 7.5% recorded once. The sample was also linked to a second study, of yellow fever vaccine responses in identical twins.

The sequenced material came from memory (CD45RO+) T cells sorted from blood. These receptors were taken from a woman under 30 in good health. The CDR3 runs from the conserved cysteine through the conserved F or W. Each record gives: J gene, V gene, clone size, CDR3 protein. Size values are once, few and many counts, or a class for expanded clones, and some rows have none.

TRBJ2-4 TRBV12-3/TRBV12-4 few CASSYGTARVQYF
TRBJ2-2 TRBV7-9 few CASSTRLGGNTGELFF
TRBJ2-7 TRBV20-1 few CSARQLADTYEQYF
TRBJ2-7 TRBV5-1 many CASSPGQGFLINF
TRBJ1-3 TRBV6-1 . CASSQTAGQGAFSGNTIYF
TRBJ2-5 TRBV3-1 . CASSQDWDSRTQYF
TRBJ2-1 TRBV16 few CASSQPIVPNEQFF
TRBJ2-5 TRBV7-8 . CASSFEGRHQETQYF
TRBJ1-1 TRBV28 many CASSQGLRNTEAFF
TRBJ1-4 TRBV2 . CASSEGSSTNEKLFF
TRBJ2-3 TRBV28 few CASRLRSTQYF
TRBJ2-1 TRBV29-1 many CSVGGGRGSRFNEQFF
TRBJ2-7 TRBV7-2 many CASSLVPGDSYEQYF
TRBJ1-1 TRBV5-5 . CASSFGRGEAFF
TRBJ2-7 TRBV10-1 few CASSDAGYSYEQYF
TRBJ2-3 TRBV12-3/TRBV12-4 many CASSHRTSGSTDTQYF
TRBJ2-1 TRBV19 few CASSIRDSSYNEQFF
TRBJ2-3 TRBV28 . CASTLVTGYTDTQYF
TRBJ2-3 TRBV29-1 many CSVQAGVTDTQYF
TRBJ1-2 TRBV6-2/TRBV6-3 many CASSYSVNYGYTF
TRBJ2-1 TRBV24-1 many CATSGTGVNEQFF